What follows are 13 T cell receptor beta chains derived from one specimen sequenced in a study of cytomegalovirus exposure and HLA in healthy donors. The PCR had 60 Vbeta and 13 Jbeta primers. Repertoires were generated with immunoSEQ multiplex PCR, while TCRdb's copy carries only in-frame clones and drops some. The table shows around 80,000 clones, with around 78% occurring only once. The sample consisted of PBMCs. The receptors stem from a man between 40 and 49 years old in good health and CMV-seronegative.

V usage is TRBV11-2 and J usage is TRBJ1-1; 9 nucleotides agree with TRBD1. The CDR3 is made up of 15 amino acids. Unmatched junction bases numbered 3, after V lost 2 bases and J lost 2 bases. Germline values: CDR1 SGHAT, CDR2 FQNNGV. CDR3 sequence reads: CASSLMTGGNTEAFF. CDR3 DNA sequence: TGTGCCAGCAGCTTAATGACAGGGGGAAACACTGAAGCTTTCTTT.

The chain employs TRBV7-2 and TRBJ2-3; 10 bases match TRBD2. The V gene end was trimmed by 2 bases and the J gene end by 0 bases; junction bases not matched to a gene: 2. CDR1 and CDR2 (germline): SGHTA, FQGNSA. The CDR3 runs 16 residues. As DNA, the CDR3 is TGTGCCAGCAGCTTAAGTAGCGGGAGGAGCACAGATACGCAGTATTTT. It yields the protein CASSLSSGRSTDTQYF.

The V gene is TRBV7-8, the J gene TRBJ1-1, with a possible D match to TRBD1 (5 bases). Trimming cost V 5 bases and J 1 base, with 20 bases left between them. This CDR3 region has 17 residues. Germline assignment: CDR1 SGHVS and CDR2 FQNEAQ. The CDR3 is CASSPNHPQAPNTEAFF. CDR3 DNA sequence: TGTGCCAGCAGCCCAAACCACCCACAGGCCCCGAACACTGAAGCTTTCTTT.

This clone occurred a few times. The junction departs from the called germline gene at one end, perhaps through a read error. The V call is TRBV7-9, the J call TRBJ2-2, with 11 bases fitting TRBD2. Germline CDR1 SEHNR, CDR2 FQNEAQ (reference sequence). The length of the CDR3 is 16 residues. The CDR3 is CSSSHSGRAHTGELFF. CDR3 sequence (DNA): TGTTCCAGCAGCCATAGCGGGAGGGCCCACACCGGGGAGCTGTTTTTT.

This chain links TRBV7-9 with TRBJ2-7; TRBD2 aligns across 8 bases. The CDR3 extends over 14 amino acids. Germline V gene sequence: CDR1 SEHNR, CDR2 FQNEAQ (reference sequence). The V and J ends lost 7 bases and 3 bases, in that order; junction bases with no gene match: 8. DNA of the CDR3: TGTGCCAGCAAACCCGGGACTAGGGACTACGAGCAGTACTTC. Its translation is CASKPGTRDYEQYF.

The J gene is TRBJ2-7, the V gene TRBV18; D gene unclear. The CDR3 is 14 residues long. V lost 3 bases and J 4 bases, leaving 13 bases between the germline ends. From germline, CDR1 is KGHSH and CDR2 LQKENI. The CDR3 DNA follows: TGTGCCAGCTCACCTGGCCGGGTATCATACGAGCAGTACTTC. Translated, it gives CASSPGRVSYEQYF.

The rearrangement links TRBV19 to TRBJ2-3; 9 bases match TRBD2. The V gene's germline CDR1 is LNHDA and CDR2 SQIVND (reference sequence). The CDR3 is 16 residues long. V shed 2 bases and J 6 bases; nucleotides not matched to a gene: 9. The chain's CDR3 is CASSIFLAGRGDTQYF. In DNA, the CDR3 is TGTGCCAGTAGTATATTCCTAGCGGGACGAGGGGATACGCAGTATTTT.

This clone was seen a handful of times. V gene TRBV7-9 combines with J gene TRBJ1-5, with D hard to call. Germline V gives CDR1 SEHNR, CDR2 FQNEAQ (reference sequence). This CDR3 spans 13 amino acids. The V end lost 6 bases, the J end lost 0 bases, and 6 bases lay between the germline ends. CDR3 sequence (DNA): TGTGCCAGCAGTCCTAATAGCAATCAGCCCCAGCATTTT. It codes for CASSPNSNQPQHF. The variable domain in full, completed from reference TRBV7-9 and TRBJ1-5, reads DTGVSQNPRHKITKRGQNVTFRCDPISEHNRLYWYRQTLGQGPEFLTYFQNEAQLEKSRLLSDRFSAERPKGSFSTLEIQRTEQGDSAMYLCASSPNSNQPQHFGDGTRLSIL.

The J gene is TRBJ1-1, the V gene TRBV29-1; no clear D. The germline V and J ends were trimmed by 4 bases and 5 bases, with 14 bases remaining between them. This CDR3 spans 13 amino acids. Germline loops: CDR1 SQVTM, CDR2 ANQGSEA. CDR3 coding DNA: TGCAGCGTTGGGTTCCGCGGTGGGACTGAAGCTTTCTTT. Encoded protein: CSVGFRGGTEAFF.

The V gene is TRBV19, the J gene TRBJ1-3, with D possibly TRBD1 on 5 matching bases. Trimming pared 4 bases from V and 4 bases from J, leaving 14 bases between. Germline CDR1 and CDR2: LNHDA and SQIVND (reference sequence). This CDR3 region has 15 residues. CDR3 in amino acids: CASSRAGQSGNTIYF. For the CDR3, the DNA is TGTGCCAGTAGTAGGGCAGGGCAGTCCGGAAACACCATATATTTT.

V is TRBV27 and J is TRBJ1-6; weak D call: TRBD1 (6 bases). V shed 3 bases and J shed 10 bases, with 13 bases lying between them. CDR1 and CDR2 (germline): MNHEY, SMNVEV (reference sequence). The CDR3 extends over 14 amino acids. In DNA form, the CDR3 reads TGTGCCAGCAGTTTCGTACAGGGCGGGTCACCCCTCCACTTT. Its translation is CASSFVQGGSPLHF.

The chain is built from TRBV9 and TRBJ1-5; D may be TRBD1 (5 bases). The V gene's germline CDR1 is SGDLS and CDR2 YYNGEE. V shed 3 bases and J shed 3 bases, with 7 bases lying between them. CDR3 length equals 13 residues. The CDR3: CASSGDYNQPQHF. Written as DNA, the CDR3 is TGTGCCAGCAGCGGGGACTACAATCAGCCCCAGCATTTT.

This rearrangement joins TRBV5-1 to TRBJ2-1; a possible D gene is TRBD2 (6 bases). CDR1 and CDR2 (germline): SGHRS, YFSETQ. This CDR3 comprises 15 residues. V was pared by 1 base and J by 2 bases, with 10 bases between. The CDR3 DNA sequence: TGCGCCAGCAGCTTGTCCCCGGGAGCCTACAATGAGCAGTTCTTC. It translates to CASSLSPGAYNEQFF.